Listed below are T cell receptor beta chains from one sample, sequenced in a study of blood T cells in healthy people across ages. TCRdb reprocessed the 5' RACE reads via MiXCR and lists one record per CDR3 protein. Altogether approximately 1.5 million distinct CDR3 sequences are present, roughly 43% being singletons, with the ten largest covering under 5%. Sequencing input: blood. The source of these receptors is a woman between 18 and 30 years old in good health. The CDR3 runs from the conserved cysteine through the conserved F or W. The order of the fields is J gene, V gene, D gene, clone size, CDR3 DNA, CDR3 protein. The D gene is left open where the match is weak. Not all rows give a size; the values are once, few, many and, for expanded clones, a class.

TRBJ2-1	TRBV29-1	.	few	TGCAGCGTTTTGGGGTACAATGAGCAGTTCTTC	CSVLGYNEQFF
TRBJ2-4	TRBV5-1	.	.	TGCGCCAGCAGCGAGGGACATACCCTAGCCAAAAACATTCAGTACTTC	CASSEGHTLAKNIQYF
TRBJ2-1	TRBV29-1	.	.	TGCAGCTCCTATTCCTACAATGAGCAGTTCTTC	CSSYSYNEQFF
TRBJ2-1	TRBV19	.	few	TGTGCCAGTACCATCAGTTACGGGGTTCGCAATGAGCAGTTCTTC	CASTISYGVRNEQFF
TRBJ1-1	TRBV29-1	TRBD1	few	TGCAGCGTGGAAGTACAGGGGAGAGAGAACACTGAAGCTTTCTTT	CSVEVQGRENTEAFF
TRBJ2-7	TRBV18	.	many	TGTGCCAGCTCTTCCGGGACCACCTCCTACGAGCAGTACTTC	CASSSGTTSYEQYF
TRBJ2-1	TRBV25-1	.	.	TGTGCCAGCAGCCCTACGGCGGTGTCCTGGAATGAGCAGTTCTTC	CASSPTAVSWNEQFF
TRBJ2-3	TRBV2	TRBD2	.	TGTGCCAGCAGCCGGGGTCGGGGGGGCCTCACGGATACGCAGTATTTT	CASSRGRGGLTDTQYF
TRBJ2-7	TRBV10-3	.	few	TGTGCCATCGAGGGACCTACCTACGAGCAGTACTTC	CAIEGPTYEQYF
TRBJ1-4	TRBV13	.	.	TGTGCCAGCCGGAAGATCACAGGGCGGGATGAAAAACTGTTTTTT	CASRKITGRDEKLFF
TRBJ2-3	TRBV11-1	.	few	TGTGCCAGCAGCTTAGCGGGGATGGATACGCAGTATTTT	CASSLAGMDTQYF
TRBJ2-1	TRBV4-3	TRBD2	few	TGCGCCAGCAGCCAAGATAGCGGTCTAGCGGGCTACAATGAGCAGTTCTTC	CASSQDSGLAGYNEQFF
TRBJ2-5	TRBV7-2	TRBD2	.	TGTGCCAGCAGCTACACGGCTAGCGGGGCGGAGACCCAGTACTTC	CASSYTASGAETQYF
TRBJ2-7	TRBV29-1	.	.	TGCAGCGTTGAACCCGGACTCATGGCCAACGAGCAGTACTTC	CSVEPGLMANEQYF
TRBJ1-2	TRBV29-1	.	.	TGCAGCGTTGGAAACTCCTACACCTTC	CSVGNSYTF
TRBJ2-5	TRBV3-1	.	few	TGTGCCAGCAGCCAAATGGGGGCCCAAGAGACCCAGTACTTC	CASSQMGAQETQYF
TRBJ1-1	TRBV12-3/TRBV12-4	.	few	TGTGCCAGCAGTTCGAACACAGGGAACACTGAAGCTTTCTTT	CASSSNTGNTEAFF
TRBJ1-1	TRBV6-2/TRBV6-3	.	few	TGTGCCAGCAGTTACTCGATACCAGTGAACACTGAAGCTTTCTTT	CASSYSIPVNTEAFF
TRBJ1-1	TRBV7-2	.	few	TGTGCCAGCAGCTTAGGGGGGGCATTGAACACTGAAGCTTTCTTT	CASSLGGALNTEAFF
TRBJ2-7	TRBV9	.	few	TGTGCCAGCAGCGTAGAAGTAGTAGGGTACGAGCAGTACTTC	CASSVEVVGYEQYF
TRBJ2-3	TRBV5-1	TRBD1	many	TGCGCCAGCAGCATAGGGGGCAAGACAGATACGCAGTATTTT	CASSIGGKTDTQYF
TRBJ2-5	TRBV6-2/TRBV6-3	.	few	TGTGCCAGCAGTTACTCGAATCCCGCTCAGACCCAGTACTTC	CASSYSNPAQTQYF
TRBJ1-2	TRBV4-1	TRBD1	few	TGCGCCAGCAGCCAAGGGGCCAGGGGGGATTATGGCTACACCTTC	CASSQGARGDYGYTF
TRBJ1-5	TRBV6-2/TRBV6-3	TRBD1	.	TGTGCCAGCAGTCCACAGGGGGTAGGGCAGCCCCGGCATTTT	CASSPQGVGQPRHF
TRBJ2-7	TRBV20-1	.	once	TGCAGTGCTAGAGACTCCACAGCCGAGCAGTACTTC	CSARDSTAEQYF
TRBJ2-7	TRBV7-2	.	.	TGTGCCAGCAGCCAACAGCAAGCATACGAGCAGTACTTC	CASSQQQAYEQYF
TRBJ2-7	TRBV4-3	TRBD2	.	TGCGCCAGCAGCCAATATCAAGCGGGGGCTTCCTACGAGCAGTACTTC	CASSQYQAGASYEQYF
TRBJ2-1	TRBV5-1	.	.	TGCGCCAGCAGCTTCTATGGTACTGAGCAGTTCTTC	CASSFYGTEQFF
TRBJ1-1	TRBV15	.	.	TGTGCCACCAGCAGAGACCCCAGGGAGTCGAGCACTGAAGCTTTCTTT	CATSRDPRESSTEAFF
TRBJ2-1	TRBV27	.	.	TGTGCCAGCAGCCCGCTGGCGGGAACATCCAATGAGCAGTTCTTC	CASSPLAGTSNEQFF
TRBJ2-5	TRBV5-6	.	.	TGTGCCAGCAGCTCGACAGAACAAGAGACCCAGTACTTC	CASSSTEQETQYF
TRBJ1-5	TRBV6-1	.	few	TGTGCCAGCAGCGCAGACAGATCCCAGCCCCAGCATTTT	CASSADRSQPQHF
TRBJ1-4	TRBV27	.	.	TGTGCCAGCAGTACCGTGGCTAATGAAAAACTGTTTTTT	CASSTVANEKLFF
TRBJ1-6	TRBV20-1	.	.	TGCAGTGTTGCACTTGGACAGATGAACAATTCACCCCTCCACTTT	CSVALGQMNNSPLHF
TRBJ2-1	TRBV9	.	.	TGTGCCAGCAGCCCCCCTCCGGGGAGCAATGAGCAGTTCTTC	CASSPPPGSNEQFF
TRBJ1-4	TRBV12-3/TRBV12-4	.	few	TGTGCCAGCAGGCCGGGACGGGGAGAAAAACTGTTTTTT	CASRPGRGEKLFF
TRBJ2-1	TRBV20-1	.	.	TGCAGTGCTAGAAGGGCCTCGGTCGGCGAGCAGTTCTTC	CSARRASVGEQFF
TRBJ2-7	TRBV2	.	.	TGTGCCAGGGGACGGGAGAGGTACGAGCAGTACTTC	CARGRERYEQYF
TRBJ2-1	TRBV7-9	.	.	TGTGCCAGCAGCTCACAGCTTAGCGGTATATCGTTCTTC	CASSSQLSGISFF
TRBJ1-1	TRBV6-2/TRBV6-3	.	few	TGTGCCAGCAGTGGCCATTCTCGGGGTAGGAACACTGAAGCTTTCTTT	CASSGHSRGRNTEAFF
TRBJ2-3	TRBV20-1	TRBD2	.	TGCAGTGCCACTCGAGCGGGACCGCAGTATTTT	CSATRAGPQYF